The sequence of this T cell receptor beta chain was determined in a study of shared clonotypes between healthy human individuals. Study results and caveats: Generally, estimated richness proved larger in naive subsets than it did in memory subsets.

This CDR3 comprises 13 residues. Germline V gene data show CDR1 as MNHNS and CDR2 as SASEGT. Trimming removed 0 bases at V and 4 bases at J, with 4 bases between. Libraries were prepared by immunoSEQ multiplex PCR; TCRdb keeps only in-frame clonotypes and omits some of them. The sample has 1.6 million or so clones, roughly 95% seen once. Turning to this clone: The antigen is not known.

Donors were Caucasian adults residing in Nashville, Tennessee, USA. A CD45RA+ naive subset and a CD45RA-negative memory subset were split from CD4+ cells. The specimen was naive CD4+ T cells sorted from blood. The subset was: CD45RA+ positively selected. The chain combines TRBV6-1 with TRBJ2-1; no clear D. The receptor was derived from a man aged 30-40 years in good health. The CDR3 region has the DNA TGTGCCAGCAGTGAAGCTGGGTACAATGAGCAGTTCTTC. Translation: CASSEAGYNEQFF.